The source of this TCR beta chain is a study of siplizumab effects on memory and regulatory T cells. Whole-study findings and limits: The study found that siplizumab significantly reduced alloreactive sequences traceable to unstimulated CD4+ memory cells. Poor capture below about 10^-5 frequency left most alloreactive clones unmapped to unstimulated subsets. Suppressive function of proliferating Tregs from siplizumab cultures was not confirmed.

Profiling relied on immunoSEQ multiplex PCR, and the TCRdb table lists in-frame clones only, not all of them. The table has over 65,000 clones, over 90% seen once. Per the germline V gene, CDR1 is SGHDT and CDR2 is YYEEEE. CDR3 size: 15 residues. Trimming at V came to 4 bases and at J to 4 bases, leaving 7 bases not matched to a gene. As regards this clone: What it binds is not known.

The chain carries TRBV5-6 and TRBJ2-3, with TRBD1 matching over 9 bases. The sequence came from a human donor in good health. Material: CD8+ T cells sorted from blood. This chain's CDR3 is CASSPTGGASDTQYF. CDR3 nucleotide sequence: TGTGCCAGCAGCCCTACAGGGGGCGCTTCAGATACGCAGTATTTT.